This T cell receptor (beta chain) emerged from a study of blood T cell repertoires in COVID-19. Overall study: T cells, B-cell-depleted T cells, or PBMCs provided the cDNA or gDNA that served as material.

Deletions cut 10 bases from V and 1 base from J, with 11 bases between. CDR3 length: 13 amino acids. Germline CDR1 is LNHDA and CDR2 is SQIVND (reference sequence). Clones were read by immunoSEQ multiplex PCR, and TCRdb kept only the in-frame ones, dropping some. The data show 250,000 or so clones, with about 90% seen just once and around 0.86% held by the top ten. This clone has just one count. The TCR originated in a man in his thirties or forties with COVID-19, enrolled during active disease. The sample taken for sequencing was peripheral blood. The rearrangement joins TRBV19 to TRBJ1-3, with a possible D match to TRBD1 (6 bases). The CDR3 loop is CATRQASGNTIYF. CDR3 DNA: TGTGCCACTAGACAGGCTTCTGGAAACACCATATATTTT.